Listed below are T cell receptor beta chains from one sample, sequenced in a study of T cell repertoires in ileal Crohn's disease. Clones were sequenced by immunoSEQ multiplex PCR, and TCRdb holds only the in-frame ones, with some missing. This table has roughly 13,000 clones, under 80% appearing once. What was sequenced was ileal tissue. The source of these receptors is an adult with Crohn's disease. Both conserved end residues are part of each CDR3. The order of the fields is D gene, clone size, V gene, J gene, CDR3 DNA, CDR3 protein. The D gene is left open where the match is weak. Size is omitted from some rows. Given values are once, few, many or a class for expanded clones.

TRBD1	.	TRBV5-1	TRBJ1-2	TGCGCCAGCAGCGGCGGACAGGGTCAGGGCTACACCTTC	CASSGGQGQGYTF
TRBD2	.	TRBV18	TRBJ2-7	TGTGCCAGCTCGCGGACCGGGGGGTACGAGCAGTACTTC	CASSRTGGYEQYF
TRBD1	.	TRBV11-2	TRBJ2-7	TGTGCCAGCAGCTTAACTCCGGGACAGCGGTACGAGCAGTACTTC	CASSLTPGQRYEQYF
.	.	TRBV6-6	TRBJ2-3	TGTGCCAGCAGTTACTCTACCAGCGGCACAGATACGCAGTATTTT	CASSYSTSGTDTQYF
TRBD1	.	TRBV4-1	TRBJ1-1	TGCGCCAGCATAGGGGAATTGGGACAGGGGACGATTGAGTCTGGAAACACTGAAGCTTTCTTT	CASIGELGQGTIESGNTEAFF
.	once	TRBV29-1	TRBJ2-7	TGCAGCGTTGAAGAGGCAGGTAGCGAGCAGTACTTC	CSVEEAGSEQYF
.	.	TRBV11-2	TRBJ1-1	TGTGCCAGCAGCAGGGGGGGTGGTCGCACTGAAGCTTTCTTT	CASSRGGGRTEAFF
TRBD2	.	TRBV6-1	TRBJ2-7	TGTGCCATAAATAGCGGGGGAAGCTCCTACGAGCAGTACTTC	CAINSGGSSYEQYF
.	medium-sized	TRBV5-5	TRBJ2-7	TGTGCCAGCAGCGTAGGCCCTGGAGGCTCCTACGAGCAGTACTTC	CASSVGPGGSYEQYF
TRBD2	.	TRBV2	TRBJ2-7	TGTGCCAGCACCCGGGGACTAGCGGGGGCCATCGCCTACGAGCAGTACTTC	CASTRGLAGAIAYEQYF
TRBD1	once	TRBV5-1	TRBJ1-1	TGCGCCAGCAGCTTCGACAGGGGGCTAACTGAAGCTTTCTTT	CASSFDRGLTEAFF
TRBD1	.	TRBV5-1	TRBJ1-4	TGCGCCAGCAGCTTTTCGGGACAGGGGTTCGAAAAACTGTTTTTT	CASSFSGQGFEKLFF